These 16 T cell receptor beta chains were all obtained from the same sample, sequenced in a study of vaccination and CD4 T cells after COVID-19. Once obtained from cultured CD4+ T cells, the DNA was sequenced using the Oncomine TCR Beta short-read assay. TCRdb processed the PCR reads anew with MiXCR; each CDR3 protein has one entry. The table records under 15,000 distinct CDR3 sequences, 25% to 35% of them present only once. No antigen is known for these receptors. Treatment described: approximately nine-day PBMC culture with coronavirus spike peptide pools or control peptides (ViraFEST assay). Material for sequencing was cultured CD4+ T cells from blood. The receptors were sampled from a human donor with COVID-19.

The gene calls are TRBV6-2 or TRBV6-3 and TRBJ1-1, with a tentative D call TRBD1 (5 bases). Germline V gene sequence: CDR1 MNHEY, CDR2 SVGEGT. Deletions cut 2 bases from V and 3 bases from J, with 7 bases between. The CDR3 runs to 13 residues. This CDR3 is CASSYGGYTEAFF. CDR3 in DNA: TGTGCCAGCAGTTACGGGGGGTACACTGAAGCTTTCTTT.

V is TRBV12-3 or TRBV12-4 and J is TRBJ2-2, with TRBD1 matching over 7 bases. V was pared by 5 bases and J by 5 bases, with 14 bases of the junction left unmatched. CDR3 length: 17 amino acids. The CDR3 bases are TGTGCCAGCAGTGCCCACCGGGACAGAGGAAAGACCGGGGAGCTGTTTTTT. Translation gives CASSAHRDRGKTGELFF.

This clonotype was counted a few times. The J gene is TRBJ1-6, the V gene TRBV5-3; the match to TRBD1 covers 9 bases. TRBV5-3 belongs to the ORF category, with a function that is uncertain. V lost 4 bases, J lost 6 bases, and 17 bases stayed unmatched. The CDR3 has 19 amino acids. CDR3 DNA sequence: TGTGCCAGAAGCCCCCCCACCGGACAGGGGAACTTGGGTAATTCACCCCTCCACTTT. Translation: CARSPPTGQGNLGNSPLHF.

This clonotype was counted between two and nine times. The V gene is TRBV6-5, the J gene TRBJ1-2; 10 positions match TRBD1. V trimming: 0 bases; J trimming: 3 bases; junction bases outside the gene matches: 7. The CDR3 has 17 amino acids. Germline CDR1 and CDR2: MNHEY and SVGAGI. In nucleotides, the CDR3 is TGTGCCAGCAGTTACTCGGGGGGACAGGGGAAGCACTATGGCTACACCTTC. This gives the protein CASSYSGGQGKHYGYTF.

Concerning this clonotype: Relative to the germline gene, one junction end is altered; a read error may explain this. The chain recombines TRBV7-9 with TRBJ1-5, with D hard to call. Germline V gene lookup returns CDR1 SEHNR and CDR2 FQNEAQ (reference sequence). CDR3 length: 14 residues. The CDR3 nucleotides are TGTGCCAGTAGCTTAGAAGGGTGGAATCAGCCCCAGCATTTT. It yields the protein CASSLEGWNQPQHF.

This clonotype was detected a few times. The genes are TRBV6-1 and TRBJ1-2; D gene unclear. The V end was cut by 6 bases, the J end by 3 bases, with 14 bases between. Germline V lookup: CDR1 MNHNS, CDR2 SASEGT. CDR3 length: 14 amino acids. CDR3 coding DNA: TGTGCCAGCAGCCTTAATGGCGCGGACTATGGCTACACCTTC. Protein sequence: CASSLNGADYGYTF.

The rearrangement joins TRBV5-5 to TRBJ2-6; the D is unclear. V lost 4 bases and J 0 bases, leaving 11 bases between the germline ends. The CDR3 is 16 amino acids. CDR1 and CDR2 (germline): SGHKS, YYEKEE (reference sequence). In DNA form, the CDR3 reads TGTGCCAGCAGCGCCCGGACCTTCTCTGGGGCCAACGTCCTGACTTTC. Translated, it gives CASSARTFSGANVLTF. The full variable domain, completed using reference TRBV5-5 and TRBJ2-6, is DAGVTQSPTHLIKTRGQQVTLRCSPISGHKSVSWYQQVLGQGPQFIFQYYEKEERGRGNFPDRFSARQFPNYSSELNVNALLLGDSALYLCASSARTFSGANVLTFGAGSRLTVL.

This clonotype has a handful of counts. DNA of the CDR3: TGTGCCAGCAGCTCCGAGAGCTCCTATAATTCACCCCTCCACTTT. Translated: CASSSESSYNSPLHF. V gene TRBV7-2 combines with J gene TRBJ1-6; no reliable D call. CDR1 is SGHTA, CDR2 FQGNSA, per germline. The CDR3 length is 15 residues. V shed 4 bases and J shed 0 bases, with 7 bases lying between them.

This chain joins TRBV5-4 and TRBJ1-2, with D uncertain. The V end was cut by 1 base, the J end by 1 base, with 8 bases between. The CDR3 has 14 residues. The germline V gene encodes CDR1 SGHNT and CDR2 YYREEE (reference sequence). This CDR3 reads CASSLLRVNYGYTF. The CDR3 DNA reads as TGTGCCAGCAGCTTGTTGCGAGTTAACTATGGCTACACCTTC.

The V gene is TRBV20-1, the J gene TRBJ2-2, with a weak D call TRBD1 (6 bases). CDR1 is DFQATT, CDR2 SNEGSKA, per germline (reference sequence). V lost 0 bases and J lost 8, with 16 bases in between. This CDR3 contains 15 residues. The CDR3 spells CSARDVTGLGGELFF. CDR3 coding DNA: TGCAGTGCTAGAGATGTCACAGGGCTAGGGGGGGAGCTGTTTTTT.

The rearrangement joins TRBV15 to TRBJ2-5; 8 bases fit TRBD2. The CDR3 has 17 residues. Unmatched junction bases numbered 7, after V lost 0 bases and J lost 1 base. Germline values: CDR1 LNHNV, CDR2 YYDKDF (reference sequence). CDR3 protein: CATSRDLSGALQETQYF. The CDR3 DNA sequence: TGTGCCACCAGCAGAGATCTTAGCGGGGCTCTCCAAGAGACCCAGTACTTC.

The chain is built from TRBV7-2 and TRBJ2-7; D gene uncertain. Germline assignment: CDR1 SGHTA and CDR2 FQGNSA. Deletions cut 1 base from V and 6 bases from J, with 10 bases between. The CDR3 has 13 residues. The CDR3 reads CASSLVPSVEQYF. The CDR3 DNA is TGTGCCAGCAGCTTAGTCCCTTCAGTCGAGCAGTACTTC.

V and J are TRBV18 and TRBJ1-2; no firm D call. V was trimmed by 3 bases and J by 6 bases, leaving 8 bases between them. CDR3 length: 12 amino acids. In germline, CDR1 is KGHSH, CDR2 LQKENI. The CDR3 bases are TGTGCCAGCTCACCTCTGGGCGATGGCTACACCTTC. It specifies CASSPLGDGYTF.

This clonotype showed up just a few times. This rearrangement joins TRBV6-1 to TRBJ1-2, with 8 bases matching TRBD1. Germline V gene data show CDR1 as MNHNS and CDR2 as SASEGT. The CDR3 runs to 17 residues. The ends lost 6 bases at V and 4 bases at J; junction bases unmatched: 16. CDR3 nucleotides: TGTGCCAGCAGACCCGGACAGGGCGGGAGTGGTGGCTATGGCTACACCTTC. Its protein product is CASRPGQGGSGGYGYTF.

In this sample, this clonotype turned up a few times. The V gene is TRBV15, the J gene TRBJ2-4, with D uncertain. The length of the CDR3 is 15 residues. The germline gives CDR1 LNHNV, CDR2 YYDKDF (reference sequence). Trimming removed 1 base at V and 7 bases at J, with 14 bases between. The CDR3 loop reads CATSRAFTSENIQYF. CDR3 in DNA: TGTGCCACCAGCAGAGCGTTTACGTCCGAGAACATTCAGTACTTC.

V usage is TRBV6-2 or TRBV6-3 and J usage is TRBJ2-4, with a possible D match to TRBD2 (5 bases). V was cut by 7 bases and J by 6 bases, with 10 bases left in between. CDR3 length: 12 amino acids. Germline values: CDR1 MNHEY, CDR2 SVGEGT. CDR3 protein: CASKDSLNIQYF. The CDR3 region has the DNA TGTGCCAGCAAGGACTCTCTAAACATTCAGTACTTC.